This T cell receptor beta chain was identified during a study of cytotoxic CD8 clonotypes in ibrutinib-treated CLL. Assay: immunoSEQ multiplex PCR; the TCRdb copy retains only in-frame clones and omits some. The repertoire includes tens of thousands of clones, 55% to 70% of them detected once, and roughly 50% sits in the top ten. The sample holds one count of this clone. This clonotype originated in a human donor with chronic lymphocytic leukemia. The sequenced sample was PBMCs, obtained at disease progression, from a patient treated with ibrutinib.

The CDR3 region is CATTKSSTDTQYF. CDR3 nucleotide sequence: TGTGCCACCACGAAGTCGAGCACAGATACGCAGTATTTT. The chain is built from TRBV27 and TRBJ2-3; unclear D gene. The CDR3 is 13 residues long. V was trimmed by 10 bases and J by 0 bases, leaving 11 bases between them. Germline V gives CDR1 MNHEY, CDR2 SMNVEV (reference sequence).